One sample yielded the 18 T cell receptor beta chains listed below, sequenced in a study of blood T cells in healthy people across ages. A second PCR of roughly 6 to 12 cycles used a sample-barcoded 5' primer and a J-beta primer mix. TCRdb redid the calling of the 5' RACE reads with MiXCR, one entry per CDR3 protein. The profile covers about 570,000 distinct CDR3 sequences, with 27% appearing a single time and approximately 17% taken by the ten largest. Sequenced: blood. The source is a woman aged 65 to 85 in good health.

The rearrangement joins TRBV24-1 to TRBJ2-5; tentatively, D is TRBD1 (6 bases). Germline CDR1 and CDR2: KGHDR and SFDVKD. The CDR3 consists of 13 residues. The V and J ends lost 5 bases and 5 bases respectively, with 11 bases between them. CDR3 nucleotides: TGTGCCACCAGTGTGACAGGATCGGAGACCCAGTACTTC. Its protein is CATSVTGSETQYF.

This clonotype was counted between two and nine times. An end of the junction does not agree with germline; a read error may underlie this. The chain has TRBV10-3 and TRBJ1-2, with a tentative D call TRBD1 (5 bases). The germline CDR1 and CDR2 sequences are ENHRY and SYGVKD. The CDR3 is 14 amino acids. The CDR3 here is CATSELSGNNGYTF. CDR3 DNA: TGTGCCACCAGTGAGCTTTCAGGGAATAATGGCTACACCTTC.

On this clonotype: The junction departs from the called germline gene at one end, perhaps through a read error. The rearrangement uses TRBV5-5 and TRBJ2-2; D might be TRBD2 (6 bases). Germline CDR1 reads SGHKS; CDR2 reads YYEKEE (reference sequence). This CDR3 spans 15 amino acids. The CDR3 nucleotides are TGTGCCAGCAGCTTGTTGGGGTCGAGGGGCGGGGAGCTGGTTTTT. This codes for CASSLLGSRGGELVF.

Only one count was recorded for this clonotype. This chain uses TRBV5-1 with TRBJ2-5; no clear D. The J call is doubtful: the DNA matches TRBJ2-7 better. The CDR3 totals 14 residues. Germline CDR1 reads SGHRS; CDR2 reads YFSETQ. The CDR3 loop is CASSLEVGKYEQYF. The CDR3 DNA reads as TGCGCCAGCAGCTTGGAGGTGGGCAAATACGAGCAGTACTTC.

The V and J genes are TRBV7-2 and TRBJ2-3; D call uncertain. The CDR3 is made up of 13 amino acids. Germline-derived CDR1 and CDR2 are SGHTA and FQGNSA. Between the trimmed V and J ends, which lost 5 bases and 5 bases, there was a span of 11 bases. CDR3 region: CASSLPRGDTQYF. The DNA for the CDR3 is TGTGCCAGCAGCCTCCCCAGAGGAGATACGCAGTATTTT.

This clonotype was picked up a small number of times. The chain carries TRBV24-1 and TRBJ2-6; TRBD1 aligns across 7 bases. J gave up 3 bases and V 5 bases, and 12 bases lay outside the gene matches. CDR1 and CDR2 from the germline V gene are KGHDR and SFDVKD. The CDR3 contains 18 residues. The CDR3 nucleotides are TGTGCCACCAGTGCCTTACCGGGACAGACCTTTGGGGCCAACGTCCTGACTTTC. The encoded protein is CATSALPGQTFGANVLTF.

The CDR3: CASSFITPGLGLYEQFF. CDR3 nucleotide sequence: TGCGCCAGCAGCTTCATAACACCGGGACTAGGGTTATATGAGCAGTTCTTC. The rearrangement joins TRBV5-1 to TRBJ2-1; 8 nucleotides line up with TRBD2. Germline CDR1 reads SGHRS; CDR2 reads YFSETQ. This CDR3 is built from 17 residues. The V segment lost 2 bases and the J segment 8 bases; nucleotides outside the gene matches: 15.

This clonotype was counted only a few times. The rearrangement joins TRBV5-1 to TRBJ2-2; 8 bases line up with TRBD1. Germline V CDR1 and CDR2: SGHRS, YFSETQ. J gave up 1 base and V 5 bases, and 1 base lay outside the gene matches. The CDR3 runs 14 residues. CDR3 loop: CASRGQVNTGELFF. The DNA of the CDR3 is TGCGCCAGCAGGGGACAGGTGAACACCGGGGAGCTGTTTTTT.

This clonotype was counted only a few times. The rearrangement uses TRBV7-9 and TRBJ2-7, with D possibly matching TRBD1 (6 bases). Per the germline V gene, CDR1 is SEHNR and CDR2 is FQNEAQ (reference sequence). Trimming cost V 4 bases and J 0 bases, with 16 bases left between them. This CDR3 region has 16 residues. The CDR3 loop is CASSSPGRGSSYEQYF. CDR3 sequence (DNA): TGTGCCAGCAGCTCCCCGGGCAGGGGCAGCTCCTACGAGCAGTACTTC. Full variable domain (outside the CDR3, taken from reference TRBV7-9 and TRBJ2-7): DTGVSQNPRHKITKRGQNVTFRCDPISEHNRLYWYRQTLGQGPEFLTYFQNEAQLEKSRLLSDRFSAERPKGSFSTLEIQRTEQGDSAMYLCASSSPGRGSSYEQYFGPGTRLTVT.

The rearrangement joins TRBV7-9 to TRBJ2-7, with D hard to call. The germline V and J ends were trimmed by 4 bases and 2 bases, with 6 bases remaining between them. Germline V lookup: CDR1 SEHNR, CDR2 FQNEAQ (reference sequence). The CDR3 runs 12 residues. CDR3 loop: CASSSTTYEQYF. DNA of the CDR3: TGTGCCAGCAGCTCAACTACCTACGAGCAGTACTTC.

Only a few counts were recorded for this clonotype. The chain recombines TRBV29-1 with TRBJ2-5; D unclear. The DNA end favors TRBJ2-1, so the J call may be wrong. The CDR3 is 11 residues long. The germline V gene has CDR1 SQVTM and CDR2 ANQGSEA. CDR3 bases: TGCAGCGCCAAGATATACAATGAGCAGTTCTTC. Translation gives CSAKIYNEQFF.

This rearrangement joins TRBV3-1 to TRBJ2-7; D is possibly TRBD2 (6 bases). The germline gives CDR1 LGHDT, CDR2 YNNKEL (reference sequence). This CDR3 comprises 14 residues. Trimming cost V 4 bases and J 5 bases, with 15 bases left between them. DNA for the CDR3: TGTGCCAGCAGCCCTCCCCGGGGGTGGCACGAGCAGTACTTC. This translates into CASSPPRGWHEQYF.

The chain uses TRBV6-5 and TRBJ1-6; 7 positions match TRBD1. The CDR3 contains 14 residues. J lost 10 bases, V lost 5 bases, and 8 bases had no gene match. CDR1 is MNHEY and CDR2 is SVGAGI in the germline V gene. As DNA, the CDR3 is TGTGCCAGCAGTAGACAGGGAAATCGCTCACCCCTCCACTTT. This encodes CASSRQGNRSPLHF.

This clonotype has just a few counts. The gene calls are TRBV12-3 or TRBV12-4 and TRBJ2-5, with 12 nucleotides matching TRBD2. Losses at the gene ends were 6 bases for V and 5 bases for J; bases not matched to a gene: 10. This CDR3 is 16 amino acids long. This CDR3 is CASRGWTSGIGETQYF. Written as DNA, the CDR3 is TGTGCCAGCAGGGGGTGGACTAGCGGGATTGGGGAGACCCAGTACTTC.

This clonotype has only a few counts. The CDR3 region is CASSLGEISGPETQYF. CDR3 in DNA: TGCGCCAGCAGTCTGGGTGAGATTAGCGGTCCAGAGACCCAGTACTTC. The chain recombines TRBV4-1 with TRBJ2-5; D might be TRBD2 (6 bases). Germline V gives CDR1 MGHRA, CDR2 YSYEKL. This CDR3 is 16 amino acids long. Trimming removed 6 bases from V and 4 bases from J, with 21 bases in between.

The chain employs TRBV6-5 and TRBJ2-3; a weak D match, TRBD2 (5 bases). V lost 7 bases and J 1 base, leaving 12 bases between the germline ends. Germline loops: CDR1 MNHEY, CDR2 SVGAGI. This CDR3 region has 14 residues. Here the CDR3 reads CASTLGVGTDTQYF. The CDR3 nucleotides are TGTGCCAGCACCCTCGGGGTGGGCACAGATACGCAGTATTTT.

This clonotype was counted a few times. This rearrangement joins TRBV4-3 to TRBJ2-3; 7 bases align to TRBD2. Unmatched junction bases numbered 1, after V lost 1 base and J lost 0 bases. CDR3 size: 15 residues. Per the germline V gene, CDR1 is LGHNA and CDR2 is YSLEER. CDR3 nucleotide sequence: TGCGCCAGCAGCCAAGGGCGGGGGAGCACAGATACGCAGTATTTT. Its protein is CASSQGRGSTDTQYF.

This clonotype has a handful of counts. The V gene is TRBV6-2 or TRBV6-3, the J gene TRBJ2-1; D possibly uses TRBD1 or TRBD2 (5 bases each). V shed 7 bases and J shed 3 bases, with 10 bases lying between them. Per the germline V gene, CDR1 is MNHEY and CDR2 is SVGEGT. There are 13 residues in the CDR3. For the CDR3, the DNA is TGTGCCAGCAAAAATGGGGGCTACAATGAGCAGTTCTTC. This encodes CASKNGGYNEQFF.